This entry lists 8 T cell receptor beta chains sequenced from one sample in a study of OX40 agonist ivuxolimab in advanced cancers. Clones were sequenced by immunoSEQ multiplex PCR, and TCRdb holds only the in-frame ones, with some missing. The sample contains more than 60,000 clones, about 89% of which appear only once. Sample: CD4+ or CD8+ T cells sorted from blood, taken in a trial of the OX40 agonist ivuxolimab. The receptors were gathered from an adult with an advanced solid tumor such as melanoma, head and neck, liver or kidney cancer.

This rearrangement joins TRBV7-3 to TRBJ2-7, with D possibly being TRBD1 (6 bases). The germline V gene encodes CDR1 SGHTA and CDR2 FQGTGA. The CDR3 loop spans 13 amino acids. Trimming pared 3 bases from V and 9 bases from J, leaving 15 bases between. The CDR3 region has the DNA TGTGCCAGCAGCTTCGAGCCAGGGGATTTGCAGTACTTC. Amino acids: CASSFEPGDLQYF.

In its sample, this clone was seen once. The J gene is TRBJ1-3, the V gene TRBV6-1; D is perhaps TRBD1 (6 bases). The CDR3 runs 16 residues. The V gene's germline CDR1 is MNHNS and CDR2 SASEGT. The V and J ends lost 3 bases and 8 bases respectively, with 20 bases between them. The DNA for the CDR3 is TGTGCCAGCAGTGAGGGGGCTGTAATACGCGCGGACACCATATATTTT. As protein: CASSEGAVIRADTIYF.

V usage is TRBV11-2 and J usage is TRBJ1-2, with D unclear. CDR1 SGHAT and CDR2 FQNNGV come from the germline V gene. This CDR3 region has 13 residues. V lost 5 bases and J 6 bases, leaving 13 bases between the germline ends. The CDR3 sequence: CASSQREGNGYTF. The CDR3 nucleotides are TGTGCCAGCAGCCAAAGGGAGGGAAATGGCTACACCTTC.

The chain joins TRBV19 to TRBJ2-1; 9 positions agree with TRBD1. The junction had 6 bases not matched to a gene; V was cut back by 5 bases and J by 7 bases. Germline CDR1 LNHDA, CDR2 SQIVND (reference sequence). The CDR3 extends over 14 amino acids. CDR3 region: CASSYRDRVNEQFF. CDR3 coding DNA: TGTGCCAGTAGTTACCGGGACAGGGTAAATGAGCAGTTCTTC.

The V gene is TRBV4-3, the J gene TRBJ1-6; 10 bases align to TRBD1. This CDR3 contains 16 residues. V dropped 3 bases and J dropped 9; count of bases not matched to a gene: 8. Per germline, CDR1 LGHNA and CDR2 YSLEER. The CDR3 region has the DNA TGCGCCAGCAGCCAGGAGCCCGGGACAGGGGCTTCACCCCTCCACTTT. Protein product: CASSQEPGTGASPLHF.

The gene calls are TRBV7-2 and TRBJ2-7, with D perhaps matching TRBD2 (6 bases). The length of the CDR3 is 14 residues. Trimming shortened V by 1 base and J by 2 bases, and 9 bases separated the two germline ends. Germline V gene lookup returns CDR1 SGHTA and CDR2 FQGNSA. The CDR3 loop reads CASSLVRGTYEQYF. In DNA, the CDR3 is TGTGCCAGCAGCTTAGTTCGCGGGACCTACGAGCAGTACTTC.

This chain links TRBV28 with TRBJ1-3; 10 bases map to TRBD1. CDR1 is MDHEN, CDR2 SYDVKM, per germline. The V segment lost 4 bases and the J segment 9 bases; nucleotides outside the gene matches: 9. The CDR3 has 15 residues. The CDR3 DNA follows: TGTGCCAGCAGTTCCACCGGGACAGGGGACGGCACCATATATTTT. This sequence encodes CASSSTGTGDGTIYF.

The chain joins TRBV9 to TRBJ2-2, with 7 bases that match TRBD2. The J segment lost 0 bases and the V segment lost 3 bases, leaving 2 bases of the junction unmatched. In germline, CDR1 is SGDLS, CDR2 YYNGEE. The CDR3 totals 15 residues. The CDR3 DNA reads as TGTGCCAGCAGCGCTAGCGGAGCGAACACCGGGGAGCTGTTTTTT. This codes for CASSASGANTGELFF.